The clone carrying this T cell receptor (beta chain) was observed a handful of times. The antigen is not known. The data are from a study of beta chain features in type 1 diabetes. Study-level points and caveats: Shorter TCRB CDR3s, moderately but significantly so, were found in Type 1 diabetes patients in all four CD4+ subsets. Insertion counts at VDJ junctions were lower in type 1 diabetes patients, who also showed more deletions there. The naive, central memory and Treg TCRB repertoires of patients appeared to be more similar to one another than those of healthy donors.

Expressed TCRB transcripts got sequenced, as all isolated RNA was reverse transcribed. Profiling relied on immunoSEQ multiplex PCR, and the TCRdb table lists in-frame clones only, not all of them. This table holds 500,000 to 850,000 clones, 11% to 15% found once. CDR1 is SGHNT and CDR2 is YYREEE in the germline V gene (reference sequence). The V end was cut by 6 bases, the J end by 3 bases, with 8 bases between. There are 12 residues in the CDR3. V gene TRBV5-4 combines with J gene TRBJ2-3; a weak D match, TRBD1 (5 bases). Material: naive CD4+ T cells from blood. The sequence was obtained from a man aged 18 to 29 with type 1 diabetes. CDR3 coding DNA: TGTGCCAGCAATAAGGGGACAGATACGCAGTATTTT. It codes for CASNKGTDTQYF.